This TCR beta chain derives from a study of PD-L1 blockade in urothelial cancer. TCRdb's copy holds only in-frame clones and misses some; the assay was immunoSEQ multiplex PCR. The sample includes tens of thousands of clones, about 85% of them seen just once. Germline assignment: CDR1 ENHRY and CDR2 SYGVKD. This CDR3 is built from 15 residues. V shed 5 bases, J shed 1 base, and the junction held 8 bases outside the gene matches. Time point specified: peripheral blood 6 weeks after treatment start. This receptor was taken from a man over 45 with urothelial cancer. This rearrangement joins TRBV10-3 to TRBJ2-7; 7 bases agree with TRBD1. The sample was PBMCs, taken around atezolizumab (anti-PD-L1) treatment. The CDR3 DNA follows: TGTGCCATCAGTTTTACTCGGGACAGTTCCTACGAGCAGTACTTC. It codes for CAISFTRDSSYEQYF.